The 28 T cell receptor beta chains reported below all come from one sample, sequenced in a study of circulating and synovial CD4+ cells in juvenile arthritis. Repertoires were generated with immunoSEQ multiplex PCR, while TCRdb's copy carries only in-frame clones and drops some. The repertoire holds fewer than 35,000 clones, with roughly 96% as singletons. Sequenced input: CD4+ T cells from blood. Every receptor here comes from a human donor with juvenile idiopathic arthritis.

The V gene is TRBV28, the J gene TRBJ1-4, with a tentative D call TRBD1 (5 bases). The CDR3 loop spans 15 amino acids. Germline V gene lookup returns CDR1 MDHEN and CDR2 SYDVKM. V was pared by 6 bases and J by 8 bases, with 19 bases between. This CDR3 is CASSWGTSSSEKLFF. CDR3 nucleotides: TGTGCCAGCAGCTGGGGGACTTCAAGCTCAGAAAAACTGTTTTTT.

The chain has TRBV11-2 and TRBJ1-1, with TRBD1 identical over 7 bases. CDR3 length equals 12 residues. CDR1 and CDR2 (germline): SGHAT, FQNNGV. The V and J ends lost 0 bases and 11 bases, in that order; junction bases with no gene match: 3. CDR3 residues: CASSLDRGVAFF. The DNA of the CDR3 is TGTGCCAGCAGCTTAGACAGGGGGGTTGCTTTCTTT.

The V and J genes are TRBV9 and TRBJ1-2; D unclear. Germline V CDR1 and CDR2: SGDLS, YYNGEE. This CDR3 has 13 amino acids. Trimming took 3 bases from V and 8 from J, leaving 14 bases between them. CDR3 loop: CASSEGWGVGYTF. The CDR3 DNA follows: TGTGCCAGCAGCGAGGGATGGGGAGTGGGCTACACCTTC.

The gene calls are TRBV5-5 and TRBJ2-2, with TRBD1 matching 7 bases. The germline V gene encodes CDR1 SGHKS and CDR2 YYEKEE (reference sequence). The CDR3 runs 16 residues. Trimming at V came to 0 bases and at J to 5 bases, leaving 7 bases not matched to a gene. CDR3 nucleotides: TGTGCCAGCAGCTTGGGACAGGGTATAGGTACCGGGGAGCTGTTTTTT. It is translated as CASSLGQGIGTGELFF.

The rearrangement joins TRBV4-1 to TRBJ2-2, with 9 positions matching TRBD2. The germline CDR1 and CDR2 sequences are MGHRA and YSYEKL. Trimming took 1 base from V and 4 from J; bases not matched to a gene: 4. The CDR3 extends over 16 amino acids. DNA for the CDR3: TGCGCCAGCAGCCAAGGACTAGCGGCGATCACCGGGGAGCTGTTTTTT. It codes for CASSQGLAAITGELFF.

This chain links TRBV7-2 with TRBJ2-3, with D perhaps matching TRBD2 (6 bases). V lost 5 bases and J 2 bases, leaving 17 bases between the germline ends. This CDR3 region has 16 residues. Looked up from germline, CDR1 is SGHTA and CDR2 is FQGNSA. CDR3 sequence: CASSVQLQRATDTQYF. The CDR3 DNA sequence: TGTGCCAGCAGCGTGCAACTGCAGCGGGCCACAGATACGCAGTATTTT.

As DNA, the CDR3 is TGTGCCAGTAGTGCTACCGGGGACAATGAGCAGTTCTTC. Encoded protein: CASSATGDNEQFF. This chain joins TRBV19 and TRBJ2-1; maybe TRBD2 (5 bases). The CDR3 length is 13 residues. With 5 bases removed from V and 5 bases from J, the gap between germline ends came to 10 bases. Germline V gene lookup returns CDR1 LNHDA and CDR2 SQIVND (reference sequence). The complete variable domain, with remaining parts taken from reference TRBV19 and TRBJ2-1, reads DGGITQSPKYLFRKEGQNVTLSCEQNLNHDAMYWYRQDPGQGLRLIYYSQIVNDFQKGDIAEGYSVSREKKESFPLTVTSAQKNPTAFYLCASSATGDNEQFFGPGTRLTVL.

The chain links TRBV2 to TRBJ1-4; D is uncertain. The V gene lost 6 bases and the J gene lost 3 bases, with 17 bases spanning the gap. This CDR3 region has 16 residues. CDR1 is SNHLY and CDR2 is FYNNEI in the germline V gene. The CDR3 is CASRKAPLGSNEKLFF. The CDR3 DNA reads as TGTGCCAGCAGGAAAGCGCCCTTGGGTTCTAATGAAAAACTGTTTTTT.

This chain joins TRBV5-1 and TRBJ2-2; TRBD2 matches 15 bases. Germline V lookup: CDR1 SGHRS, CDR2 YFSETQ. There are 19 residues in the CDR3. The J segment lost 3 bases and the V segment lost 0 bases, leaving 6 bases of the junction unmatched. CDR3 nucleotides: TGCGCCAGCAGCTTGGCCTACCGGACTAGCGGGGGGGACACCGGGGAGCTGTTTTTT. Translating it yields CASSLAYRTSGGDTGELFF.

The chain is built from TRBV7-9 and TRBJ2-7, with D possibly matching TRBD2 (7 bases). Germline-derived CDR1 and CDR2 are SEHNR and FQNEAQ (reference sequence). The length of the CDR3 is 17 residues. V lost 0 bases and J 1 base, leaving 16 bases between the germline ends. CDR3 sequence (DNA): TGTGCCAGCAGCTTAGCGGCGGGGGCGGGTTATTCCTACGAGCAGTACTTC. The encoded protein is CASSLAAGAGYSYEQYF. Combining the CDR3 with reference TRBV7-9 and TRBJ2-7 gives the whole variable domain DTGVSQNPRHKITKRGQNVTFRCDPISEHNRLYWYRQTLGQGPEFLTYFQNEAQLEKSRLLSDRFSAERPKGSFSTLEIQRTEQGDSAMYLCASSLAAGAGYSYEQYFGPGTRLTVT.

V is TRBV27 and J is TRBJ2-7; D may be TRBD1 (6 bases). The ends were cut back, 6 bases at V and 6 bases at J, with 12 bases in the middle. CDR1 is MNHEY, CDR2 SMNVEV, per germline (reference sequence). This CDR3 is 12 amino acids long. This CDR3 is CASSIIRGEQYF. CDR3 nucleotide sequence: TGTGCCAGCAGCATTATCAGGGGCGAGCAGTACTTC.

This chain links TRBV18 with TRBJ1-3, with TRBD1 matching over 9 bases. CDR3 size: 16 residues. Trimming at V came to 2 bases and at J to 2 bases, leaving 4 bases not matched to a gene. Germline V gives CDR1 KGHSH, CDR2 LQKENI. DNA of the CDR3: TGTGCCAGCTCACCAGGACAGGGGTCCGCTGGAAACACCATATATTTT. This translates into CASSPGQGSAGNTIYF.

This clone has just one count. CDR3 loop: CASSENRGETQYF. Here the CDR3 DNA reads TGTGCCAGCAGTGAGAACAGAGGGGAGACCCAGTACTTC. This chain links TRBV2 with TRBJ2-5, with D possibly TRBD2 on 5 matching bases. Germline V gene data show CDR1 as SNHLY and CDR2 as FYNNEI. The CDR3 runs to 13 residues. V was clipped by 3 bases and J by 5 bases, with 10 bases between them.

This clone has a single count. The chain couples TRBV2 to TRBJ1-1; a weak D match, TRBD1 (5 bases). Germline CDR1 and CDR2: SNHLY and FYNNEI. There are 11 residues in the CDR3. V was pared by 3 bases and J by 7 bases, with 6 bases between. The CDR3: CASSDGGEAFF. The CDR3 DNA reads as TGTGCCAGCAGTGACGGGGGTGAAGCTTTCTTT. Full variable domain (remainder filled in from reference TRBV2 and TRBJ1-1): EPEVTQTPSHQVTQMGQEVILRCVPISNHLYFYWYRQILGQKVEFLVSFYNNEISEKSEIFDDQFSVERPDGSNFTLKIRSTKLEDSAMYFCASSDGGEAFFGQGTRLTVV.

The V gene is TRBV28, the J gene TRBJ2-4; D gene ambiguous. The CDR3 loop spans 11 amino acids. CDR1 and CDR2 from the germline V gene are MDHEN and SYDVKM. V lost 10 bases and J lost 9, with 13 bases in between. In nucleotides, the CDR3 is TGTGCCACCCAAGTTGAGGTCATTCAGTACTTC. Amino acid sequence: CATQVEVIQYF.

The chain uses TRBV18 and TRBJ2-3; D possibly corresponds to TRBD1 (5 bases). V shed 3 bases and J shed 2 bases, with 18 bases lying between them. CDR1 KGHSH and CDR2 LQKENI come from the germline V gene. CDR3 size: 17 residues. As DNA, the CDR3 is TGTGCCAGCTCACCTAAGGGGTATAACGTGCTCACAGATACGCAGTATTTT. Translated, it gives CASSPKGYNVLTDTQYF.

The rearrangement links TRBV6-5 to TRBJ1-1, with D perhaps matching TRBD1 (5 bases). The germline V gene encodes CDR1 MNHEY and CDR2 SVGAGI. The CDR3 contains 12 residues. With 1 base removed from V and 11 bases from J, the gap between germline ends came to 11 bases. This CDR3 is CASSYWEGLAFF. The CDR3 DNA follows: TGTGCCAGCAGTTACTGGGAGGGGTTGGCTTTCTTT.

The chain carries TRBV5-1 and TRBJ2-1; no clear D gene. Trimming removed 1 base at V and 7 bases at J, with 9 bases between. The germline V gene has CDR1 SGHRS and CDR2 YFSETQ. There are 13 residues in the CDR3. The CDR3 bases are TGCGCCAGCAGCTTGTTTGATGAGAATGAGCAGTTCTTC. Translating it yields CASSLFDENEQFF.

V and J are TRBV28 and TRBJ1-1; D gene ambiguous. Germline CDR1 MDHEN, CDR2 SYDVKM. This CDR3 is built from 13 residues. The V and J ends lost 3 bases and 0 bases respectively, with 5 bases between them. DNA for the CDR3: TGTGCCAGCAGTTTCTCCTTGAACACTGAAGCTTTCTTT. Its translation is CASSFSLNTEAFF. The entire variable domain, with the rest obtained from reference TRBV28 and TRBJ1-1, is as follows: DVKVTQSSRYLVKRTGEKVFLECVQDMDHENMFWYRQDPGLGLRLIYFSYDVKMKEKGDIPEGYSVSREKKERFSLILESASTNQTSMYLCASSFSLNTEAFFGQGTRLTVV.

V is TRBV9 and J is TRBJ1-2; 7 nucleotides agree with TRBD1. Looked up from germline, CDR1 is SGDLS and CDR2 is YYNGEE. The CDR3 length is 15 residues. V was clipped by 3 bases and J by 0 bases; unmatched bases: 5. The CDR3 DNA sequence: TGTGCCAGCAGCGCGACAGGGTTAGCTAACTATGGCTACACCTTC. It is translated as CASSATGLANYGYTF.

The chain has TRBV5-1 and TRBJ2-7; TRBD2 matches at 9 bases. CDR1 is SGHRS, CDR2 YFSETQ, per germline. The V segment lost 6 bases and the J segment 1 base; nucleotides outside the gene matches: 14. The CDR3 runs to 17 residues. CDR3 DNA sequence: TGCGCCAGCACCGACGAGGGGTTAGCGGGAGTGTCCTACGAGCAGTACTTC. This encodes CASTDEGLAGVSYEQYF.

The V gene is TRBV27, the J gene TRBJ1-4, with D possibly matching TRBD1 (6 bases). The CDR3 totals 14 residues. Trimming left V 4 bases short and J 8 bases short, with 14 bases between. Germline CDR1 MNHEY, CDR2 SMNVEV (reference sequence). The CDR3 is CASSSIQGREKLFF. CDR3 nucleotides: TGTGCCAGCAGTTCAATACAGGGTAGGGAAAAACTGTTTTTT.

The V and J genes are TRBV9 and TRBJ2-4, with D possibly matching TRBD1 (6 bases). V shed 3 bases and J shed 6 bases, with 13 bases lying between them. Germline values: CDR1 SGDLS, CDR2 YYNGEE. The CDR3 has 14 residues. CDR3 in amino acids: CASSGDNPGNIQYF. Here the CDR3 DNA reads TGTGCCAGCAGCGGGGACAACCCCGGAAACATTCAGTACTTC.

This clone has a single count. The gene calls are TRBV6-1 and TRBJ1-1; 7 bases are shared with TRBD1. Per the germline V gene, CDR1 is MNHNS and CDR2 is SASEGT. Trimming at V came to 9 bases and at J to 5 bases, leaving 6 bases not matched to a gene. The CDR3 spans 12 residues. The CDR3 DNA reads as TGTGCCAGTCACAGGGGCAATACTGAAGCTTTCTTT. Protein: CASHRGNTEAFF.

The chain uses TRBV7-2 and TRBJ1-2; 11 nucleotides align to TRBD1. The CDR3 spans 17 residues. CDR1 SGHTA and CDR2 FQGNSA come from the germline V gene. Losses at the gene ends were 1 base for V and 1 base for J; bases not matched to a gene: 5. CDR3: CASSLGTGGSGNYGYTF. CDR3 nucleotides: TGTGCCAGCAGCTTAGGGACAGGGGGCAGTGGTAACTATGGCTACACCTTC.

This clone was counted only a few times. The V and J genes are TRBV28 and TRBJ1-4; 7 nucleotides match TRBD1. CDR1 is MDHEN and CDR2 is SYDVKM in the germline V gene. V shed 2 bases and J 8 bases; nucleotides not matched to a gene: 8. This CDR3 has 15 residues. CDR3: CASSLRGLGVEKLFF. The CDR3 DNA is TGTGCCAGCAGTTTAAGGGGGCTGGGCGTGGAAAAACTGTTTTTT.

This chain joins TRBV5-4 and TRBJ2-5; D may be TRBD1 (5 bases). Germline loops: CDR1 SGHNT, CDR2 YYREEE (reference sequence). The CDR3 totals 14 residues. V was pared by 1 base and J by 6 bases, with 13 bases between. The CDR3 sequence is CASSLRAGKQTQYF. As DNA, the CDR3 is TGTGCCAGCAGCTTGAGGGCAGGGAAACAGACCCAGTACTTC.

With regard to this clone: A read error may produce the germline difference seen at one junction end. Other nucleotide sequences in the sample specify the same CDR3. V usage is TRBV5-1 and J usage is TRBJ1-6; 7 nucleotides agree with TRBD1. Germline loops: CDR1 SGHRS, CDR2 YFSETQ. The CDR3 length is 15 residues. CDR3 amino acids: CASSTGERGNSPLHF. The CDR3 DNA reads TGCGCCAGCAGTACAGGGGAGAGGGGTAATTCCCCCCTCCACTTT.